Shown below are 24 T cell receptor beta chains from a single sample sequenced in a study of T-cell memory formation after mild COVID-19. TCRdb passed the 5' RACE reads through MiXCR, listing each CDR3 protein once. The sample contains approximately 490,000 distinct CDR3 sequences, over 20% of which appear only once. Sequenced material: PBMCs or a T cell subset sorted from them (not recorded which). These receptors all come from an adult woman who had mild COVID-19 (a few samples of this study predate the infection). Cell type and time point are not known.

This clonotype was found a few times. The chain uses TRBV5-1 and TRBJ1-6; D is unclear. The CDR3 is 16 amino acids. Germline V gives CDR1 SGHRS, CDR2 YFSETQ. The V end was cut by 0 bases, the J end by 5 bases, with 12 bases between. The DNA of the CDR3 is TGCGCCAGCAGCTTGGGAGTACGGGAAAATAATTCACCCCTCCACTTT. Translated, it gives CASSLGVRENNSPLHF. Combining the CDR3 with reference TRBV5-1 and TRBJ1-6 gives the whole variable domain KAGVTQTPRYLIKTRGQQVTLSCSPISGHRSVSWYQQTPGQGLQFLFEYFSETQRNKGNFPGRFSGRQFSNSRSEMNVSTLELGDSALYLCASSLGVRENNSPLHFGNGTRLTVT.

The chain is built from TRBV20-1 and TRBJ2-2, with no clear D. Germline-derived CDR1 and CDR2 are DFQATT and SNEGSKA (reference sequence). Trimming removed 3 bases at V and 4 bases at J, with 18 bases between. This CDR3 has 16 residues. The CDR3 spells CSARTPGRVGTGELFF. The CDR3 DNA sequence: TGCAGTGCTAGGACCCCAGGCAGAGTGGGCACCGGGGAGCTGTTTTTT.

The chain is built from TRBV6-5 and TRBJ2-7, with 8 bases identical to TRBD1. The V and J ends lost 4 bases and 3 bases, in that order; junction bases with no gene match: 8. The CDR3 length is 15 residues. The germline V gene encodes CDR1 MNHEY and CDR2 SVGAGI. Written as DNA, the CDR3 is TGTGCCAGCAGTTCACACGGGACAGGAGACTACGAGCAGTACTTC. Amino acid sequence: CASSSHGTGDYEQYF.

This clonotype appeared a few times. V is TRBV6-5 and J is TRBJ2-3; 7 bases match TRBD2. The CDR3 extends over 17 amino acids. The V and J ends lost 4 bases and 2 bases, in that order; junction bases with no gene match: 12. Per germline, CDR1 MNHEY and CDR2 SVGAGI. The CDR3 DNA reads as TGTGCCAGCAGTTCCTACTCATGGGGGGGGAACACAGATACGCAGTATTTT. Protein product: CASSSYSWGGNTDTQYF.

This chain links TRBV4-1 with TRBJ2-7; 11 positions match TRBD2. V trimming: 0 bases; J trimming: 6 bases; junction bases outside the gene matches: 4. The CDR3 consists of 15 residues. Per the germline V gene, CDR1 is MGHRA and CDR2 is YSYEKL. The CDR3 DNA is TGCGCCAGCAGCCAAGAGGCTAGCGGGAGGTTCGAGCAGTACTTC. Translating gives CASSQEASGRFEQYF.

The chain joins TRBV12-3 or TRBV12-4 to TRBJ1-1; D is perhaps TRBD1 (6 bases). The CDR3 has 14 amino acids. Trimming stripped 6 bases from V and 5 bases from J, with 16 bases between. The CDR3 DNA is TGTGCCAGCAGCCAGAACAGGGTATGGACTGAAGCTTTCTTT. It is translated as CASSQNRVWTEAFF.

This clonotype was seen only once. The chain combines TRBV19 with TRBJ1-5; D uncertain. The germline V gene has CDR1 LNHDA and CDR2 SQIVND (reference sequence). V was cut by 5 bases and J by 5 bases, with 13 bases left in between. The CDR3 extends over 14 amino acids. CDR3 coding DNA: TGTGCCAGTAGTCTCCCCCAGCGACATCAGCCCCAGCATTTT. Translated: CASSLPQRHQPQHF.

V and J are TRBV12-3 or TRBV12-4 and TRBJ2-2; 8 positions agree with TRBD1. The CDR3 covers 17 residues. Trimming removed 5 bases from V and 3 bases from J; junction bases left unmatched: 11. CDR3 in DNA: TGTGCCAGCAGTGACAGGGGATCTAGGCAGTACACCGGGGAGCTGTTTTTT. This sequence encodes CASSDRGSRQYTGELFF.

The chain couples TRBV29-1 to TRBJ1-2; 7 bases are shared with TRBD1. CDR1 and CDR2 from the germline V gene are SQVTM and ANQGSEA. Germline trimming cut 6 bases from V and 8 bases from J; bases unmatched to any gene: 15. The CDR3 extends over 14 amino acids. The CDR3 loop reads CSVQITDRVGGYTF. In DNA form, the CDR3 reads TGCAGCGTGCAAATAACTGACAGGGTCGGCGGCTACACCTTC.

This clonotype has a handful of counts. The chain is built from TRBV12-3 or TRBV12-4 and TRBJ2-7, with D hard to call. The length of the CDR3 is 16 residues. The V and J ends lost 3 bases and 0 bases respectively, with 15 bases between them. CDR3 DNA sequence: TGTGCCAGCAGTTTCATCCCCGCAGCCTCCTCCTACGAGCAGTACTTC. Its protein product is CASSFIPAASSYEQYF.

This chain links TRBV7-6 with TRBJ2-4; D gene uncertain. Trimming left V 1 base short and J 5 bases short, with 9 bases between. Germline loops: CDR1 SGHVS, CDR2 FNYEAQ. This CDR3 is built from 14 residues. The CDR3 DNA reads TGTGCCAGCAGCTTAGGAGGAACCCAAAACATTCAGTACTTC. Translated: CASSLGGTQNIQYF. Looking up the rest from reference TRBV7-6 and TRBJ2-4 gives the full variable domain: GAGVSQSPRYKVTKRGQDVALRCDPISGHVSLYWYRQALGQGPEFLTYFNYEAQQDKSGLPNDRFSAERPEGSISTLTIQRTEQRDSAMYRCASSLGGTQNIQYFGAGTRLSVL.

This clonotype was counted only a few times. V gene TRBV6-5 combines with J gene TRBJ2-2, with a tentative D call TRBD1 (6 bases). CDR3 length: 14 amino acids. Trimming shortened V by 8 bases and J by 4 bases, and 14 bases separated the two germline ends. In germline, CDR1 is MNHEY, CDR2 SVGAGI. CDR3 in amino acids: CASGGPVRTGELFF. Written as DNA, the CDR3 is TGTGCCAGCGGGGGCCCGGTTCGCACCGGGGAGCTGTTTTTT.

This clonotype was recorded many times. The chain joins TRBV10-3 to TRBJ2-1; TRBD1 agrees at 7 bases. V was pared by 11 bases and J by 7 bases, with 14 bases of the junction left unmatched. The germline V gene encodes CDR1 ENHRY and CDR2 SYGVKD. This CDR3 is 14 amino acids long. CDR3 region: CAVNTGATTNEQFF. For the CDR3, the DNA is TGTGCCGTCAATACAGGGGCCACGACTAATGAGCAGTTCTTC.

The V gene is TRBV7-9, the J gene TRBJ2-7; a weak D match, TRBD2 (5 bases). V lost 5 bases, J lost 3 bases, and 14 bases lay in between. The germline gives CDR1 SEHNR, CDR2 FQNEAQ (reference sequence). The CDR3 sequence is 14 residues long. The CDR3: CASSQEGTRYEQYF. The CDR3 nucleotides read TGTGCCAGCAGCCAAGAGGGCACCCGCTACGAGCAGTACTTC.

The chain has TRBV29-1 and TRBJ2-3, with D tentatively TRBD2 (5 bases). Germline V lookup: CDR1 SQVTM, CDR2 ANQGSEA. Trimming stripped 4 bases from V and 4 bases from J, with 9 bases between. The CDR3 is 12 residues long. CDR3 amino acids: CSVGGGADTQYF. In DNA form, the CDR3 reads TGCAGCGTTGGAGGAGGAGCAGATACGCAGTATTTT.

This clonotype was found a few times. V usage is TRBV29-1 and J usage is TRBJ2-3; 10 nucleotides match TRBD1. The CDR3 has 17 residues. The V and J ends lost 4 bases and 4 bases, in that order; junction bases with no gene match: 14. The germline V gene has CDR1 SQVTM and CDR2 ANQGSEA. DNA for the CDR3: TGCAGCGTTGGATTTGAACCCGGGACAGGGGTAGCAGATACGCAGTATTTT. Translating gives CSVGFEPGTGVADTQYF.

This clonotype was seen repeatedly, ten times or more. The chain is built from TRBV12-3 or TRBV12-4 and TRBJ2-3; D unresolved. This CDR3 has 15 residues. Between the trimmed V and J ends, which lost 6 bases and 0 bases, there was a span of 13 bases. In DNA form, the CDR3 reads TGTGCCAGCAGGGTCAGTGGCGCTAGCACAGATACGCAGTATTTT. It codes for CASRVSGASTDTQYF.

V and J are TRBV6-5 and TRBJ2-7; 10 nucleotides line up with TRBD1. Losses at the gene ends were 2 bases for V and 2 bases for J; bases not matched to a gene: 0. The CDR3 is 14 residues long. Germline V gives CDR1 MNHEY, CDR2 SVGAGI. The CDR3 region has the DNA TGTGCCAGCAGTTACGGGACAGGGGCCTACGAGCAGTACTTC. It encodes CASSYGTGAYEQYF.

V gene TRBV25-1 combines with J gene TRBJ2-2; 9 bases align to TRBD1. Germline lookup yields CDR1 MGHDK and CDR2 SYGVNS. Germline trimming cut 3 bases from V and 5 bases from J; bases unmatched to any gene: 7. The CDR3 runs 16 residues. CDR3 coding DNA: TGTGCCAGCAGTGATCTACCGGGACAGGGTACCGGGGAGCTGTTTTTT. Its translation is CASSDLPGQGTGELFF.

At least ten counts were recorded for this clonotype. V usage is TRBV7-9 and J usage is TRBJ2-1; no firm D call. Germline CDR1 reads SEHNR; CDR2 reads FQNEAQ (reference sequence). CDR3 length: 14 residues. V was clipped by 3 bases and J by 0 bases, with 6 bases between them. CDR3 in amino acids: CASSFAGSYNEQFF. As DNA, the CDR3 is TGTGCCAGCAGCTTTGCAGGCTCCTACAATGAGCAGTTCTTC.

The chain recombines TRBV2 with TRBJ2-7; perhaps TRBD2 as D (5 bases). Trimming took 6 bases from V and 5 from J, leaving 11 bases between them. The length of the CDR3 is 12 residues. Germline V lookup: CDR1 SNHLY, CDR2 FYNNEI. The CDR3 nucleotides read TGTGCCAGCAGCTGGAGGCACGACGAGCAGTACTTC. Its translation: CASSWRHDEQYF.

This clonotype has a handful of counts. This chain links TRBV7-9 with TRBJ2-3; D is uncertain. Germline loops: CDR1 SEHNR, CDR2 FQNEAQ (reference sequence). V lost 4 bases, J lost 4 bases, and 18 bases lay in between. The CDR3 covers 16 residues. CDR3 nucleotides: TGTGCCAGCAGCTCCAAGTTCGGGTTTTTGGCAGATACGCAGTATTTT. It specifies CASSSKFGFLADTQYF. Complete variable domain (other parts from reference TRBV7-9 and TRBJ2-3): DTGVSQNPRHKITKRGQNVTFRCDPISEHNRLYWYRQTLGQGPEFLTYFQNEAQLEKSRLLSDRFSAERPKGSFSTLEIQRTEQGDSAMYLCASSSKFGFLADTQYFGPGTRLTVL.

The rearrangement links TRBV29-1 to TRBJ1-1; tentatively, D is TRBD1 (5 bases). Germline V gene data show CDR1 as SQVTM and CDR2 as ANQGSEA. The CDR3 covers 11 residues. V shed 6 bases and J shed 7 bases, with 12 bases lying between them. The CDR3 DNA reads as TGCAGCGTCGACAGCATTGGTGAAGCTTTCTTT. It encodes CSVDSIGEAFF.

In its sample, this clonotype was seen a few times. The chain combines TRBV5-1 with TRBJ2-3, with 13 bases matching TRBD2. The V and J ends lost 3 bases and 4 bases, in that order; junction bases with no gene match: 2. The CDR3 is made up of 15 amino acids. Per the germline V gene, CDR1 is SGHRS and CDR2 is YFSETQ. CDR3 nucleotides: TGCGCCAGCAGCTGGACTAGCGGGGGCTCAGATACGCAGTATTTT. Protein: CASSWTSGGSDTQYF.